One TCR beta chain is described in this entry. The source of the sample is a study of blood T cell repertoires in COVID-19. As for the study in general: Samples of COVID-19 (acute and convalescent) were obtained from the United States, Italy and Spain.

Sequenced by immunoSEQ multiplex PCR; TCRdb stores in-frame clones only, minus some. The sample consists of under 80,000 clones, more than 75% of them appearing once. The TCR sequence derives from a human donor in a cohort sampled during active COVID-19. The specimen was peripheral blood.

CDR3 region: CASSLVPAGGPGSTGELFF. As DNA, the CDR3 is TGTGCCAGCAGCTTAGTCCCAGCGGGAGGGCCCGGTAGCACCGGGGAGCTGTTTTTT. V usage is TRBV7-2 and J usage is TRBJ2-2; TRBD2 aligns across 10 bases. The CDR3 is 19 amino acids. J was trimmed by 4 bases and V by 1 base; bases with no gene match: 12. CDR1 and CDR2 (germline): SGHTA, FQGNSA.